This TCR beta chain was documented in a study of vaccination effects on CD4 cells after COVID-19. With the ViraFEST assay, the study expanded antigen-specific CD4+ T cells using viral peptide pools, then sequenced them. Scientists isolated CD4+ T cells after a roughly 10-day culture period ended. Nucleocapsid antibodies were negative in the vaccine recipients, who had never had SARS-CoV-2 infection. The authors replaced half the medium with IL-2 medium on days 3 and 7. Findings and limits, study-wide: Clones induced by infection and by vaccine showed marked clonal contraction late after vaccination.

Per germline, CDR1 LGHDT and CDR2 YNNKEL (reference sequence). CDR3 length equals 15 residues. Trimming took 6 bases from V and 2 from J; bases not matched to a gene: 6. The protocol was immunoSEQ multiplex PCR, while the TCRdb copy is restricted to in-frame clones and leaves out a portion. The sample lists 25,000 or so clones, approximately 71% occurring once. In regard to this clone: Its cognate antigen is unknown.

The chain carries TRBV3-1 (or the pseudogene TRBV3-2) and TRBJ2-5, with 10 bases that match TRBD2. The sample here was CD4+ T cells from PBMCs cultured with HCoV-OC43 spike peptides, taken before COVID-19 vaccination. Subset in this sample: HCoV-OC43 spike overlapping peptide pool stimulation. The TCR sequence derives from a human donor who received a COVID-19 vaccine. As DNA, the CDR3 is TGTGCCAGCAGTTCCCTAGCGGGAGCGCAAGAGACCCAGTACTTC. Translation gives CASSSLAGAQETQYF.